Presented here are 9 T cell receptor beta chains from one specimen sequenced in a study of PD-L1 blockade in urothelial cancer. Sequenced by immunoSEQ multiplex PCR; TCRdb stores in-frame clones only, minus some. The sample lists 35,000 to 45,000 clones; around 84% were seen once. Time point meaning: peripheral blood 6 weeks after treatment start. The sample here was PBMCs, taken around atezolizumab (anti-PD-L1) treatment. The source is a man in his forties with urothelial cancer.

This clone was recorded only once. The rearrangement joins TRBV18 to TRBJ2-1, with TRBD2 identical over 11 bases. Per germline, CDR1 KGHSH and CDR2 LQKENI. This CDR3 has 15 residues. V was clipped by 2 bases and J by 9 bases; unmatched bases: 6. CDR3 sequence reads: CASSPKRTSGFEQFF. The CDR3 coding sequence is TGTGCCAGCTCACCAAAAAGGACTAGCGGGTTTGAGCAGTTCTTC.

V gene TRBV19 combines with J gene TRBJ2-5, with a weak D call TRBD2 (5 bases). Per germline, CDR1 LNHDA and CDR2 SQIVND (reference sequence). Trimming shortened V by 7 bases and J by 5 bases, and 17 bases separated the two germline ends. The CDR3 loop spans 14 amino acids. The CDR3 is CASIGLGEKETQYF. The CDR3 DNA sequence: TGTGCCAGTATAGGACTTGGAGAGAAGGAGACCCAGTACTTC.

This clone was recorded only once. The chain uses TRBV7-2 and TRBJ1-2, with D maybe TRBD1 (5 bases). Germline V gene data show CDR1 as SGHTA and CDR2 as FQGNSA. V was trimmed by 1 base and J by 7 bases, leaving 10 bases between them. The CDR3 has 13 amino acids. The CDR3 here is CASSLDRRGGYTF. CDR3 in DNA: TGTGCCAGCAGCTTAGACAGAAGGGGTGGCTACACCTTC.

V and J are TRBV4-1 and TRBJ2-3; D ambiguous. The CDR3 is made up of 13 amino acids. Looked up from germline, CDR1 is MGHRA and CDR2 is YSYEKL. V was cut by 3 bases and J by 0 bases, with 4 bases left in between. In DNA, the CDR3 is TGCGCCAGCAGCCACTCTAGCACAGATACGCAGTATTTT. It is translated as CASSHSSTDTQYF.

This rearrangement joins TRBV6-1 to TRBJ2-4; D is possibly TRBD2 (5 bases). Per germline, CDR1 MNHNS and CDR2 SASEGT. The CDR3 extends over 16 amino acids. Deletions cut 0 bases from V and 2 bases from J, with 11 bases between. The CDR3 reads CASSEASLGTKNIQYF. The CDR3 DNA reads as TGTGCCAGCAGTGAAGCTAGCCTCGGGACCAAAAACATTCAGTACTTC.

J is TRBJ2-5 and V is TRBV7-2, with D possibly TRBD1 on 5 matching bases. V lost 6 bases and J 5 bases, leaving 10 bases between the germline ends. The CDR3 contains 12 residues. Germline CDR1 is SGHTA and CDR2 is FQGNSA. CDR3: CASRSGLETQYF. CDR3 nucleotide sequence: TGTGCCAGCAGGTCAGGGTTGGAGACCCAGTACTTC.

The chain couples TRBV2 to TRBJ2-3; 7 positions agree with TRBD2. The germline V gene encodes CDR1 SNHLY and CDR2 FYNNEI. The CDR3 is made up of 15 amino acids. V shed 6 bases and J 3 bases; nucleotides not matched to a gene: 9. The CDR3: CASRRTGGATDTQYF. The CDR3 nucleotides are TGTGCCAGCAGGAGGACGGGAGGTGCGACAGATACGCAGTATTTT.

J is TRBJ1-5 and V is TRBV6-6, with D perhaps TRBD1 (5 bases). The CDR3 consists of 15 residues. Germline V gives CDR1 MNHNY, CDR2 SVGAGI (reference sequence). The V and J ends lost 5 bases and 5 bases respectively, with 16 bases between them. The CDR3 nucleotides read TGTGCCAGCAGTAAGACTTTGGCGGGGGATCAGCCCCAGCATTTT. Encoded protein: CASSKTLAGDQPQHF.

This clone was recorded only once. This chain uses TRBV9 with TRBJ2-5, with 8 bases fitting TRBD1. Germline V CDR1 and CDR2: SGDLS, YYNGEE. This CDR3 contains 14 residues. V lost 4 bases, J lost 4 bases, and 6 bases stayed unmatched. The CDR3 reads CASSPGRGRETQYF. The CDR3 coding sequence is TGTGCCAGCAGCCCTGGCAGGGGGCGAGAGACCCAGTACTTC.